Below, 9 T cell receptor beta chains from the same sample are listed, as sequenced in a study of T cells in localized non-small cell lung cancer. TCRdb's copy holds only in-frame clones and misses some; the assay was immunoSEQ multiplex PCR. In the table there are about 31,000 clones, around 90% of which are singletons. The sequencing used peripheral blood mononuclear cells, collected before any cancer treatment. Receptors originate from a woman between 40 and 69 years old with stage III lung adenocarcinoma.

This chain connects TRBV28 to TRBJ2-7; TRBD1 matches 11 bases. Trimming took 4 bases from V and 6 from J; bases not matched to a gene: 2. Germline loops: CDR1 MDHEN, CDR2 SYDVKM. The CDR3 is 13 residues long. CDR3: CASSSGQGGEQYF. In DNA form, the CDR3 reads TGTGCCAGCAGTTCGGGACAGGGGGGCGAGCAGTACTTC.

CDR3 sequence (DNA): TGTGCCAGCAGCCTCGGACAGTCCTATGGCTACACCTTC. As protein: CASSLGQSYGYTF. This chain links TRBV5-5 with TRBJ1-2; D possibly corresponds to TRBD1 (6 bases). This CDR3 region has 13 residues. Deletions cut 4 bases from V and 4 bases from J, with 11 bases between. Germline loops: CDR1 SGHKS, CDR2 YYEKEE (reference sequence).

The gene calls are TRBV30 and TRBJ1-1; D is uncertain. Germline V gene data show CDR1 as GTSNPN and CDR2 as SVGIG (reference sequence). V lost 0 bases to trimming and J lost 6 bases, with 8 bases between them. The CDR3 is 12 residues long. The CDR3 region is CAWSVQWAEAFF. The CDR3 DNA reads TGTGCCTGGAGTGTACAATGGGCTGAAGCTTTCTTT.

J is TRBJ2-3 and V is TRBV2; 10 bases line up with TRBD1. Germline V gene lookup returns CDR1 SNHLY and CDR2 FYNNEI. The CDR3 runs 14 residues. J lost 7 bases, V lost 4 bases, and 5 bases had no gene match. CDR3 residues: CASSGDRGPNTQYF. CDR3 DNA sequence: TGTGCCAGCAGTGGGGACAGGGGTCCAAATACGCAGTATTTT.

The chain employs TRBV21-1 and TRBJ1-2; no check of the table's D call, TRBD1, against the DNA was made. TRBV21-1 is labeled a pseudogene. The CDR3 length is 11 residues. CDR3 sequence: CASRDSGGYTF. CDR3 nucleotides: TGTGCCAGCAGGGACAGTGGGGGCTACACCTTC.

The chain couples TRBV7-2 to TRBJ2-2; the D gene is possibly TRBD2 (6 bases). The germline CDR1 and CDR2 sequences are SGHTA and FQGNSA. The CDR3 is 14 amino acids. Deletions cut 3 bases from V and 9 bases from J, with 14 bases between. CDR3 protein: CASSFSSVLRELFF. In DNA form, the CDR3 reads TGTGCCAGCAGCTTTTCTAGCGTCCTAAGGGAGCTGTTTTTT. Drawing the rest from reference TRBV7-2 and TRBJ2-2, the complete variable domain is GAGVSQSPSNKVTEKGKDVELRCDPISGHTALYWYRQSLGQGLEFLIYFQGNSAPDKSGLPSDRFSAERTGGSVSTLTIQRTQQEDSAVYLCASSFSSVLRELFFGEGSRLTVL.

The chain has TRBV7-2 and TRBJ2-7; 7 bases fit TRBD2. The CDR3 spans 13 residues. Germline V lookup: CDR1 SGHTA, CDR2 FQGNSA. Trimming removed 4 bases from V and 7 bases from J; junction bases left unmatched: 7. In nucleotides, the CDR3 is TGTGCCAGCAGCTCCCGTGGGGAGGGGGAGCAGTACTTC. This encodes CASSSRGEGEQYF. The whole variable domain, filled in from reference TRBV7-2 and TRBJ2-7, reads GAGVSQSPSNKVTEKGKDVELRCDPISGHTALYWYRQSLGQGLEFLIYFQGNSAPDKSGLPSDRFSAERTGGSVSTLTIQRTQQEDSAVYLCASSSRGEGEQYFGPGTRLTVT.

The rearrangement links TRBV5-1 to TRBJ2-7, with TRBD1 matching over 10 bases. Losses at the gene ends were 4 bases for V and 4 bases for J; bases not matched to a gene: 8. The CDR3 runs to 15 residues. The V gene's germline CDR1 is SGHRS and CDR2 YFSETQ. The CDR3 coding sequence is TGCGCCAGCAGCGCAAGACAGGGGGCGGGTTACGAGCAGTACTTC. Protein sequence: CASSARQGAGYEQYF.

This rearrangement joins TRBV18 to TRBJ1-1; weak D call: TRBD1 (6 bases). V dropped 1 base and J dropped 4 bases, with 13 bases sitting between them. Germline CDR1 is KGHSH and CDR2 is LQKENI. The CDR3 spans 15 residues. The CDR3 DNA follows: TGTGCCAGCTCACCACAGGGAGGGGGGGCCACTGAAGCTTTCTTT. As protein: CASSPQGGGATEAFF.